The table lists the clone carrying this T cell receptor (beta chain) with a few counts. Its antigen is not identified. The sample is drawn from a study of OX40 agonist ivuxolimab in advanced cancers. About the research overall: Ivuxolimab, which is an agonistic anti-OX40 (CD134) antibody, was administered to the patients. Partial responses were observed in three patients, of whom one had hepatocellular carcinoma and two had cutaneous melanoma. The study's findings and limits: Doses of 0.1 to 3.0 mg/kg were accompanied by clonal expansion of CD4+ and CD8+ blood T cells by week 6.

Repertoires were generated with immunoSEQ multiplex PCR, while TCRdb's copy carries only in-frame clones and drops some. The data show about 94,000 clones, around nine tenths seen once. The V gene's germline CDR1 is SGHVS and CDR2 FNYEAQ. There are 16 residues in the CDR3. V lost 0 bases and J 4 bases, leaving 14 bases between the germline ends. The V and J genes are TRBV7-6 and TRBJ2-3; possibly TRBD1 for D (6 bases). This clonotype was sampled from an adult with an advanced solid tumor such as melanoma, head and neck, liver or kidney cancer. The sequencing here drew on CD4+ or CD8+ T cells sorted from blood, taken in a trial of the OX40 agonist ivuxolimab. The CDR3 DNA is TGTGCCAGCAGCTTAGCGAACAGGGTGGGTGCAGATACGCAGTATTTT. Translated: CASSLANRVGADTQYF.